The 20 T cell receptor beta chains reported below all come from one sample, sequenced in a study of CXCR3-negative and CXCR3-positive naive CD8 T cells. UMI-labeled TRB cDNA libraries were prepared by 5' RACE. TCRdb reprocessed the 5' RACE reads and reports one entry per CDR3 protein, with no DNA. The table lists tens of thousands of distinct CDR3 sequences. These receptors' antigens are unknown. Study findings and constraints: CXCR3-positive naive cells carried more hydrophobic TRB CDR3s than CXCR3-negative ones.

Sample: naive CXCR3+ CD8+ T cells from blood. Subset specified: CD45RO-CCR7+CD27+CD95- naive CD8+ T cells expressing CXCR3 (TNR3+). The source of these receptors is a human donor in good health. Some clones in this sample may be carry-over from other donors' samples.

The chain is built from TRBV9 and TRBJ2-1. The germline gives CDR1 SGDLS, CDR2 YYNGEE. This CDR3 contains 12 residues. CDR3 sequence: CASSPGNNEQFF.

The rearrangement links TRBV5-1 to TRBJ2-1; TCRdb reports TRBD1, a call that lacks DNA to check it against. The germline CDR1 and CDR2 sequences are SGHRS and YFSETQ. The CDR3 is 14 amino acids. CDR3 loop: CASSFTGDWDEQFF. The entire variable domain, with the rest obtained from reference TRBV5-1 and TRBJ2-1, is as follows: KAGVTQTPRYLIKTRGQQVTLSCSPISGHRSVSWYQQTPGQGLQFLFEYFSETQRNKGNFPGRFSGRQFSNSRSEMNVSTLELGDSALYLCASSFTGDWDEQFFGPGTRLTVL.

The V gene is TRBV9, the J gene TRBJ2-1; TCRdb indicates TRBD2, and absent DNA this call remains unverified. Germline lookup yields CDR1 SGDLS and CDR2 YYNGEE. The CDR3 has 13 amino acids. CDR3 sequence: CASSVGGDNEQFF.

The chain uses TRBV28 and TRBJ2-1; TCRdb indicates TRBD1, and absent DNA this call remains unverified. CDR3 length equals 16 residues. Looked up from germline, CDR1 is MDHEN and CDR2 is SYDVKM. CDR3 in amino acids: CASSPTGGQGPNEQFF.

This chain uses TRBV29-1 with TRBJ1-2. CDR3 length equals 12 residues. The V gene's germline CDR1 is SQVTM and CDR2 ANQGSEA. CDR3 amino acids: CSVEGIDYGYTF.

The chain couples TRBV11-3 to TRBJ2-2; TCRdb calls TRBD1, which cannot be checked without DNA. CDR3 length: 16 amino acids. Germline values: CDR1 SGHNT, CDR2 YENEEA. CDR3 in amino acids: CASGLNRDHNTGELFF.

This sequence joins TRBV18 and TRBJ2-7. This CDR3 spans 12 amino acids. CDR1 KGHSH and CDR2 LQKENI come from the germline V gene. CDR3 loop: CASSPSMDEQYF.

V is TRBV4-1 and J is TRBJ2-7; the D gene TCRdb calls, TRBD1, cannot be checked with no DNA. Germline CDR1 reads MGHRA; CDR2 reads YSYEKL. The CDR3 spans 16 residues. The CDR3 here is CASSQDPGVRSYEQYF.

The chain uses TRBV7-9 and TRBJ1-5; TCRdb indicates TRBD1, and absent DNA this call remains unverified. Germline V CDR1 and CDR2: SEHNR, FQNEAQ (reference sequence). The CDR3 contains 16 residues. The CDR3 sequence is CASSSELTGGDKPQHF.

V usage is TRBV12-3 or TRBV12-4 and J usage is TRBJ2-5; TCRdb outputs TRBD1, but without DNA this stays unchecked. This CDR3 has 14 residues. CDR3: CASSPRTGRETQYF.

The chain combines TRBV7-9 with TRBJ1-2. Germline V gene sequence: CDR1 SEHNR, CDR2 FQNEAQ (reference sequence). The CDR3 is 17 residues long. The CDR3 spells CASSLAEPTPLVDGYTF.

The chain combines TRBV7-9 with TRBJ2-7; checking the TCRdb D call of TRBD1 is not possible without DNA. The germline V gene has CDR1 SEHNR and CDR2 FQNEAQ (reference sequence). CDR3 length equals 15 residues. The CDR3 protein is CASSPRTGGIQEQYF.

The chain couples TRBV12-3 or TRBV12-4 to TRBJ2-4; TCRdb selects TRBD1, and the lack of DNA leaves this call unchecked. The CDR3 consists of 16 residues. The CDR3 reads CASSFGQGVTKNIQYF.

The V gene is TRBV12-3 or TRBV12-4, the J gene TRBJ2-5. There are 12 residues in the CDR3. CDR3 residues: CASMRNQGTQYF.

This chain uses TRBV6-5 with TRBJ2-7; TCRdb's assignment of TRBD1 cannot be checked, as there is no DNA. The length of the CDR3 is 14 residues. CDR1 is MNHEY, CDR2 SVGAGI, per germline. This CDR3 reads CASSSGGRAYEQYF.

The CDR3 is CSVEGQSSSYEQYF. The V gene is TRBV29-1, the J gene TRBJ2-7; TCRdb outputs TRBD1, but without DNA this stays unchecked. CDR1 and CDR2 (germline): SQVTM, ANQGSEA. The CDR3 runs to 14 residues.

The chain joins TRBV10-1 to TRBJ2-7; TCRdb's D call of TRBD1 is untestable without DNA. The V gene's germline CDR1 is WNHNN and CDR2 SYGVQD (reference sequence). The CDR3 is 13 residues long. CDR3 in amino acids: CASRKTGAYEQYF.

V gene TRBV27 combines with J gene TRBJ2-7; TCRdb's D call of TRBD1 is untestable without DNA. The CDR3 length is 15 residues. Germline CDR1 and CDR2: MNHEY and SMNVEV (reference sequence). The chain's CDR3 is CASSPRTGEPYEQYF.

The V and J genes are TRBV4-3 and TRBJ2-1; TCRdb outputs TRBD1, but without DNA this stays unchecked. Looked up from germline, CDR1 is LGHNA and CDR2 is YSLEER. This CDR3 comprises 18 residues. The CDR3: CASSQDSGGGGAYNEQFF.

CDR3 region: CASSEGYGTGGVVNEQFF. This chain connects TRBV2 to TRBJ2-1; TCRdb calls TRBD1, which cannot be checked without DNA. Germline CDR1 and CDR2: SNHLY and FYNNEI. There are 18 residues in the CDR3.